Below, 22 T cell receptor beta chains from the same sample are listed, as sequenced in a study of CD8 T cells in Susac syndrome (dated by TCRdb to between 2018 and 2020). Libraries were built with the immunoSEQ multiplex PCR assay. RNA was extracted using the RNeasy kit, and about 0.5 to 1 ug of the RNA was reverse transcribed with random hexamers. TCRdb cleaned the public reads at Q25 with fastp, built clones with MiXCR and kept in-frame beta chains. Rows with a matching CDR3 protein are joined into one entry that keeps the most common DNA and genes. The sample includes more than 150,000 distinct CDR3 sequences, with approximately 94% observed a single time. The biggest ten clones account for more than 0.08% of the sample. Input material: CD4+ T cells from PBMCs. The receptor set was obtained from a human donor with Susac syndrome.

This chain uses TRBV5-4 with TRBJ2-2, with 11 bases matching TRBD1. This CDR3 has 16 residues. The germline gives CDR1 SGHNT, CDR2 YYREEE (reference sequence). V was pared by 5 bases and J by 5 bases, with 8 bases of the junction left unmatched. CDR3 bases: TGTGCCAGCAGTCTAGAAGGACAGGGGGCTACCGGGGAGCTGTTTTTT. Amino acid sequence: CASSLEGQGATGELFF.

The chain couples TRBV20-1 to TRBJ2-7; D is undetermined. The CDR3 is 12 amino acids. Germline values: CDR1 DFQATT, CDR2 SNEGSKA (reference sequence). The V and J ends lost 2 bases and 2 bases respectively, with 7 bases between them. The CDR3 nucleotides read TGCAGTGCTAGACTTCAAACCTACGAGCAGTACTTC. It is translated as CSARLQTYEQYF.

This clonotype occurred once. This chain links TRBV29-1 with TRBJ1-3; D is unclear. CDR1 is SQVTM, CDR2 ANQGSEA, per germline. The CDR3 contains 11 residues. V was shortened by 2 bases and J by 4 bases, with 3 bases between the two germline ends. For the CDR3, the DNA is TGCAGCGTTGAAAAGGGAAACACCATATATTTT. Its translation is CSVEKGNTIYF.

The chain uses TRBV5-1 and TRBJ2-1; TRBD2 agrees at 8 bases. With 2 bases clipped from V and 0 bases from J, the junction kept 1 base outside the gene matches. Germline CDR1 reads SGHRS; CDR2 reads YFSETQ. The CDR3 runs 15 residues. DNA of the CDR3: TGCGCCAGCAGCTTCGGGGGGGCCTCCTACAATGAGCAGTTCTTC. Translated, it gives CASSFGGASYNEQFF.

This chain uses TRBV20-1 with TRBJ2-5, with 9 bases matching TRBD2. V lost 6 bases to trimming and J lost 2 bases; unmatched junction nucleotides: 10. The CDR3 is 15 amino acids. The germline CDR1 and CDR2 sequences are DFQATT and SNEGSKA (reference sequence). This CDR3 reads CSAYRDSGGQETQYF. The CDR3 DNA follows: TGCAGTGCCTACCGGGATAGCGGGGGACAAGAGACCCAGTACTTC.

The chain is built from TRBV6-5 and TRBJ1-5; D is unresolved. This CDR3 has 15 residues. Deletions cut 0 bases from V and 0 bases from J, with 6 bases between. Germline loops: CDR1 MNHEY, CDR2 SVGAGI. The DNA of the CDR3 is TGTGCCAGCAGTTACTCCCGGTATAGCAATCAGCCCCAGCATTTT. Translated: CASSYSRYSNQPQHF.

This chain uses TRBV30 with TRBJ2-3; the match to TRBD2 covers 9 bases. There are 16 residues in the CDR3. The junction had 8 bases not matched to a gene; V was cut back by 3 bases and J by 1 base. The V gene's germline CDR1 is GTSNPN and CDR2 SVGIG (reference sequence). CDR3 sequence reads: CAWREGLASGTDTQYF. CDR3 coding DNA: TGTGCCTGGAGGGAAGGACTAGCGAGCGGCACAGATACGCAGTATTTT. Looking up the rest from reference TRBV30 and TRBJ2-3 gives the full variable domain: SQTIHQWPATLVQPVGSPLSLECTVEGTSNPNLYWYRQAAGRGLQLLFYSVGIGQISSEVPQNLSASRPQDRQFILSSKKLLLSDSGFYLCAWREGLASGTDTQYFGPGTRLTVL.

The genes are TRBV4-3 and TRBJ2-3; tentative D call: TRBD2 (5 bases). The CDR3 consists of 15 residues. The germline CDR1 and CDR2 sequences are LGHNA and YSLEER. Trimming pared 0 bases from V and 0 bases from J, leaving 7 bases between. DNA of the CDR3: TGCGCCAGCAGCCAAGAACAGCGGAGCACAGATACGCAGTATTTT. This translates into CASSQEQRSTDTQYF.

V gene TRBV3-1 combines with J gene TRBJ2-1; 13 bases align to TRBD2. V was pared by 4 bases and J by 9 bases, with 9 bases of the junction left unmatched. CDR1 is LGHDT and CDR2 is YNNKEL in the germline V gene (reference sequence). This CDR3 is 16 amino acids long. The CDR3 bases are TGTGCCAGCAGCCGAATCGGACTAGCGGGGGAGGGTGAGCAGTTCTTC. It yields the protein CASSRIGLAGEGEQFF.

This clonotype was counted a single time. The rearrangement links TRBV7-2 to TRBJ1-2; 7 positions match TRBD1. Per the germline V gene, CDR1 is SGHTA and CDR2 is FQGNSA. CDR3 length: 15 residues. The V and J ends lost 5 bases and 6 bases, in that order; junction bases with no gene match: 12. CDR3 in DNA: TGTGCCAGCAGCATACGCAGACAGGGTTGGGATGGCTACACCTTC. This translates into CASSIRRQGWDGYTF.

The V gene is TRBV2, the J gene TRBJ1-5, with D unresolved. Between the trimmed V and J ends, which lost 6 bases and 5 bases, there was a span of 8 bases. The germline CDR1 and CDR2 sequences are SNHLY and FYNNEI. This CDR3 is 12 amino acids long. CDR3 nucleotide sequence: TGTGCCAGCAGCTCAGCGGATCAGCCCCAGCATTTT. This sequence encodes CASSSADQPQHF. Full variable domain (rest looked up from reference TRBV2 and TRBJ1-5): EPEVTQTPSHQVTQMGQEVILRCVPISNHLYFYWYRQILGQKVEFLVSFYNNEISEKSEIFDDQFSVERPDGSNFTLKIRSTKLEDSAMYFCASSSADQPQHFGDGTRLSIL.

This chain connects TRBV20-1 to TRBJ2-7; a weak D match, TRBD1 (6 bases). The CDR3 sequence is 12 residues long. Germline assignment: CDR1 DFQATT and CDR2 SNEGSKA (reference sequence). V gave up 5 bases and J gave up 2 bases, with 10 bases separating them. The CDR3, as DNA: TGCAGTGCTCGTGGGGGCCCCTACGAGCAGTACTTC. Translation: CSARGGPYEQYF.

The chain carries TRBV10-3 and TRBJ2-7; 7 bases line up with TRBD2. The CDR3 consists of 11 residues. CDR1 and CDR2 (germline): ENHRY, SYGVKD. The junction had 6 bases not matched to a gene; V was cut back by 11 bases and J by 5 bases. The CDR3 DNA is TGTGCCGTAAAAGGGAGGGACGAGCAGTACTTC. Its translation is CAVKGRDEQYF.

The chain recombines TRBV12-3 or TRBV12-4 with TRBJ2-1; D assignment may be TRBD1 or TRBD2 (5 bases each). This CDR3 has 14 amino acids. The germline V and J ends were trimmed by 5 bases and 10 bases, with 18 bases remaining between them. CDR3 protein: CASSPDRDQEEQFF. CDR3 nucleotide sequence: TGTGCCAGCAGTCCCGATAGGGACCAGGAGGAGCAGTTCTTC.

The chain couples TRBV27 to TRBJ2-2; D is unclear. This CDR3 is built from 12 residues. Trimming took off 6 bases at V and 6 bases at J, with 8 bases between the two ends. Germline CDR1 reads MNHEY; CDR2 reads SMNVEV (reference sequence). CDR3 sequence: CASSRRAGELFF. In DNA, the CDR3 is TGTGCCAGCAGCCGACGTGCCGGGGAGCTGTTTTTT.

The genes are TRBV12-3 or TRBV12-4 and TRBJ2-1; possible D gene TRBD1, 5 bases. CDR3 length: 16 amino acids. Trimming pared 2 bases from V and 8 bases from J, leaving 19 bases between. Here the CDR3 reads CASSLRGPSTRHEQFF. CDR3 nucleotides: TGTGCCAGCAGTTTAAGGGGCCCTTCGACTCGCCATGAGCAGTTCTTC.

The chain recombines TRBV3-1 with TRBJ1-2, with a weak D call TRBD1 (5 bases). CDR1 and CDR2 (germline): LGHDT, YNNKEL (reference sequence). V gave up 4 bases and J gave up 4 bases, with 16 bases separating them. This CDR3 contains 15 residues. Written as DNA, the CDR3 is TGTGCCAGCAGCCTCGGGGGGGACTTACTCTATGGCTACACCTTC. Amino acids: CASSLGGDLLYGYTF.

This sequence joins TRBV20-1 and TRBJ1-2; TRBD1 matches at 10 bases. Trimming cost V 7 bases and J 8 bases; bases outside gene matches: 10. The CDR3 spans 13 residues. Germline V gene lookup returns CDR1 DFQATT and CDR2 SNEGSKA (reference sequence). The CDR3 DNA reads TGCAGTGTGACCCGACAGGGGGCGGGCGGCTACACCTTC. It encodes CSVTRQGAGGYTF.

V is TRBV7-9 and J is TRBJ1-1, with D unresolved. Germline assignment: CDR1 SEHNR and CDR2 FQNEAQ (reference sequence). Trimming shortened V by 5 bases and J by 2 bases, and 15 bases separated the two germline ends. This CDR3 region has 15 residues. CDR3 coding DNA: TGTGCCAGCAGCCACGCTATTGGCCCTAACACTGAAGCTTTCTTT. It translates to CASSHAIGPNTEAFF.

The chain employs TRBV3-1 and TRBJ2-2; no clear D. Trimming removed 3 bases at V and 7 bases at J, with 6 bases between. CDR3 size: 12 residues. The germline gives CDR1 LGHDT, CDR2 YNNKEL (reference sequence). Written as DNA, the CDR3 is TGTGCCAGCAGCCATTCGGGCGGGGAGCTGTTTTTT. Its translation is CASSHSGGELFF.

V gene TRBV30 combines with J gene TRBJ1-5; D not certain. The CDR3 runs 13 residues. Per germline, CDR1 GTSNPN and CDR2 SVGIG (reference sequence). V lost 0 bases, J lost 5 bases, and 8 bases lay in between. The CDR3 DNA sequence: TGTGCCTGGAGTGTACTAATCGATCAGCCCCAGCATTTT. Protein product: CAWSVLIDQPQHF.

The rearrangement links TRBV25-1 to TRBJ2-3; D perhaps matches TRBD1 (7 bases). CDR1 MGHDK and CDR2 SYGVNS come from the germline V gene. The CDR3 consists of 15 residues. V gave up 5 bases and J gave up 4 bases, with 16 bases separating them. DNA for the CDR3: TGTGCCAGCAGTCCCTTCGACAGGGAGGCAGATACGCAGTATTTT. Translated, it gives CASSPFDREADTQYF.